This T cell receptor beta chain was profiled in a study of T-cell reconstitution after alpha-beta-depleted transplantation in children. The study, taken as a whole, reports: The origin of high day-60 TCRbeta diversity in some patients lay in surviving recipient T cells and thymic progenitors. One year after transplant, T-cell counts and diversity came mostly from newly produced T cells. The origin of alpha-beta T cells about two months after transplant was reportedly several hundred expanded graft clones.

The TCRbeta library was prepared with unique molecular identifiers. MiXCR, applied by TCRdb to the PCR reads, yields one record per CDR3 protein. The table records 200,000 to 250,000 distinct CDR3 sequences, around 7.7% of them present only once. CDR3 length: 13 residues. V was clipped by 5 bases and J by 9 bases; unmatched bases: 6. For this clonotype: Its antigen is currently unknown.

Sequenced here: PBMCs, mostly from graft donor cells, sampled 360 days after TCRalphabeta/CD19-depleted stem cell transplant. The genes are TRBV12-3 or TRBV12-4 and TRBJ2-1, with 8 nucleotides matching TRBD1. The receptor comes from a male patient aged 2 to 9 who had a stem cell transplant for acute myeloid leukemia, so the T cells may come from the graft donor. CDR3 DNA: TGTGCCAGCAGTCCCGGACAGGGCAGTGAGCAGTTCTTC. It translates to CASSPGQGSEQFF.